This TCR beta chain is drawn from a study of T cell repertoires in cytomegalovirus infection. CDR3 length: 14 residues. Deletions cut 3 bases from V and 8 bases from J, with 13 bases between. Germline CDR1 reads SEHNR; CDR2 reads FQNEAQ (reference sequence). Ten or more counts support this clonotype. One entry per CDR3 protein results from TCRdb running MiXCR on the reads. The table shows approximately 250,000 distinct CDR3 sequences, with approximately 6.7% occurring only once. This sequence originates from a human donor in good health (CMV status not recorded). Some clones in this sample may be carry-over from other donors' samples. J is TRBJ1-4 and V is TRBV7-9, with TRBD1 as a possible D gene (5 bases). Sequenced: PBMCs. The CDR3 DNA is TGTGCCAGCAGCTTCCCAGGGATGCAGGAAAAACTGTTTTTT. Translated, it gives CASSFPGMQEKLFF.